This entry concerns a single T cell receptor beta chain. This entry is derived from a study of T cell changes during pregnancy in multiple sclerosis. The CDR3 is made up of 14 amino acids. Germline loops: CDR1 SGHRS, CDR2 YFSETQ. V lost 7 bases, J lost 0 bases, and 4 bases stayed unmatched. The protocol was immunoSEQ multiplex PCR, while the TCRdb copy is restricted to in-frame clones and leaves out a portion. The sample carries about 79,000 clones, under 95% recorded once. This chain uses TRBV5-1 with TRBJ2-5; TRBD1 aligns across 9 bases. This TCR came from a female donor with multiple sclerosis, enrolled in a pregnancy study. The input for sequencing was CD4+ T cells from peripheral blood mononuclear cells, taken in the second trimester of pregnancy. The chain's CDR3 is CASCRDRDQETQYF. As DNA, the CDR3 is TGCGCCAGCTGCCGGGACAGGGACCAAGAGACCCAGTACTTC.